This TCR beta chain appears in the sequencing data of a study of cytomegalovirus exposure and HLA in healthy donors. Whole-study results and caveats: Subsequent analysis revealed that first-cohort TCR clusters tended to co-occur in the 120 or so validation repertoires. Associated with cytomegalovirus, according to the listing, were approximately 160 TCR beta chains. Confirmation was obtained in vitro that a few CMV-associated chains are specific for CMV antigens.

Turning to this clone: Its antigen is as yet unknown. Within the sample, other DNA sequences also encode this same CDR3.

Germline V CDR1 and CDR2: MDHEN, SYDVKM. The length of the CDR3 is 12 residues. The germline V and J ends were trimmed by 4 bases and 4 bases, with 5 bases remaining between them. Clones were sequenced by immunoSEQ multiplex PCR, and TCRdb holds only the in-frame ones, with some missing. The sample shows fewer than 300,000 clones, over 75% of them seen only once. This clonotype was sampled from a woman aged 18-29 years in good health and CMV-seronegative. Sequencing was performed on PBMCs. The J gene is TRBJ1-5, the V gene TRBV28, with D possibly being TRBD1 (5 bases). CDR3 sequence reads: CASSSGNQPQHF. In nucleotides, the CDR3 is TGTGCCAGCAGTTCAGGGAATCAGCCCCAGCATTTT. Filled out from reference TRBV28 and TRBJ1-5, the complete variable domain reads DVKVTQSSRYLVKRTGEKVFLECVQDMDHENMFWYRQDPGLGLRLIYFSYDVKMKEKGDIPEGYSVSREKKERFSLILESASTNQTSMYLCASSSGNQPQHFGDGTRLSIL.